This T cell receptor beta chain was observed in a study of shared clonotypes between healthy human individuals. Study information: For every donor, three CD4 naive, three CD4 memory, two CD8 naive and one CD8 memory plates were used.

Original methodology: ImmunoSEQ output held junction-only sequences without quality scores, so filtering differed. Libraries were prepared by immunoSEQ multiplex PCR; TCRdb keeps only in-frame clonotypes and omits some of them. The V and J calls and clone size were taken over from that table, and D and trimming were inferred from the DNA. The repertoire includes around 700,000 clones, about 78% of them detected once, and less than 2% sits in the top ten. The clonotype originates from a woman aged 25 to 39 in good health. Sequenced input: memory CD4+ T cells sorted from blood. Subset meaning: CD45RA-negative fraction.

CDR3 region: CASSLELGRIEQYF. DNA for the CDR3: TGTGCCAGCAGCTTAGAATTGGGACGGATCGAGCAGTACTTC. The chain combines TRBV7-2 with TRBJ2-7, with D perhaps assigned TRBD1 or TRBD2 (5 bases each). CDR1 is SGHTA and CDR2 is FQGNSA in the germline V gene. Trimming cost V 1 base and J 6 bases, with 13 bases left between them. CDR3 length: 14 amino acids.